This TCR beta chain comes out of a study of cytomegalovirus exposure and HLA in healthy donors. Across the whole study: The early release's HLA-typed donors yielded tens of millions of unique TCRs.

Germline assignment: CDR1 SGHTA and CDR2 FQGNSA. With 1 base removed from V and 10 bases from J, the gap between germline ends came to 5 bases. This CDR3 contains 12 residues. The PCR employed 60 Vbeta primers together with 13 Jbeta primers. In the original analysis: The count from a later analysis was tens of millions of unique TCR beta chains, 9 million to 12 million of them shared. Profiling relied on immunoSEQ multiplex PCR, and the TCRdb table lists in-frame clones only, not all of them. V and J calls and clone size are as listed in that table; D and trimming were resolved from the DNA. The sample lists about 130,000 clones; around 8.5% were seen once. As to this clone: Its matching antigen is unknown.

General study results and limits: Per a prior analysis, the majority of TCR beta V segments were productive roughly 87% or roughly 30% of the time. While the bulk of TCR sequences proved rare, some public TCRs turned up in many donors.

This TCR was sampled from a man aged 40-50 years in good health and CMV-seronegative. What was sequenced was PBMCs. This chain links TRBV7-2 with TRBJ1-6, with TRBD1 as a possible D gene (5 bases). The CDR3 spells CASSLGGSPLHF. CDR3 sequence (DNA): TGTGCCAGCAGCTTAGGGGGCTCACCCCTCCACTTT.